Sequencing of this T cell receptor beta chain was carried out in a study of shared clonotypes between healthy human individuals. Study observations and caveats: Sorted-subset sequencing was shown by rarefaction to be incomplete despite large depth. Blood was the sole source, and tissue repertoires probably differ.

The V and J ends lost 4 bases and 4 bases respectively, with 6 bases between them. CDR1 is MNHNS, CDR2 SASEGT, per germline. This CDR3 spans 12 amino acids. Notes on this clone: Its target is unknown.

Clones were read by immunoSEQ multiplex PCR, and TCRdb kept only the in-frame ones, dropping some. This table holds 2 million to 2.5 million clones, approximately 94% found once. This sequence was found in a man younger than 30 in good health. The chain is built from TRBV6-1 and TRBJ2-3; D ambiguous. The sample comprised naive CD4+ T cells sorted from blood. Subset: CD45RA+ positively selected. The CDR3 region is CASSGGADTQYF. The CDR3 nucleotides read TGTGCCAGCAGTGGTGGGGCAGATACGCAGTATTTT.